These 15 T cell receptor beta chains were all obtained from the same sample, sequenced in a study of cytomegalovirus exposure and HLA in healthy donors. Both 60 Vbeta primers and 13 Jbeta primers went into the PCR. The table came from immunoSEQ multiplex PCR; TCRdb's copy has only in-frame clones and leaves some out. This table has 250,000 or so clones, around 90% appearing once. The source material was PBMCs. Every receptor here comes from a girl aged 2 to 9 in good health and CMV-seronegative.

The J gene is TRBJ1-1, the V gene TRBV7-2; TRBD1 is a possible D gene (6 bases). The V end lost 5 bases, the J end lost 4 bases, and 20 bases lay between the germline ends. CDR3 size: 16 residues. From germline, CDR1 is SGHTA and CDR2 FQGNSA. The CDR3 DNA follows: TGTGCCAGCAGCGTGACTGTGGGGGCTCTCTCCACTGAAGCTTTCTTT. Translated, it gives CASSVTVGALSTEAFF.

V usage is TRBV11-2 and J usage is TRBJ2-1, with 7 bases fitting TRBD2. Looked up from germline, CDR1 is SGHAT and CDR2 is FQNNGV. This CDR3 is 17 amino acids long. Unmatched junction bases numbered 14, after V lost 5 bases and J lost 4 bases. The CDR3 here is CASSAEIFAGVYNEQFF. CDR3 in DNA: TGTGCCAGCAGCGCCGAGATTTTTGCGGGAGTTTACAATGAGCAGTTCTTC.

This chain links TRBV11-2 with TRBJ2-7, with TRBD2 matching over 13 bases. Trimming cost V 1 base and J 12 bases; bases outside gene matches: 3. The CDR3 has 13 residues. Per the germline V gene, CDR1 is SGHAT and CDR2 is FQNNGV. The CDR3 region is CASSLGGLAGAYF. The CDR3 DNA reads as TGTGCCAGCAGCTTAGGCGGACTAGCGGGAGCGTACTTC.

The V gene is TRBV4-1, the J gene TRBJ2-3; D call uncertain. The V end lost 7 bases, the J end lost 1 base, and 18 bases lay between the germline ends. Germline loops: CDR1 MGHRA, CDR2 YSYEKL. This CDR3 has 16 residues. Here the CDR3 DNA reads TGCGCCAGCAAAAAGTCTCCAAACAGAGGCACAGATACGCAGTATTTT. Amino acids: CASKKSPNRGTDTQYF.

The chain employs TRBV19 and TRBJ1-2, with D unresolved. Germline V gene lookup returns CDR1 LNHDA and CDR2 SQIVND (reference sequence). The V end lost 7 bases, the J end lost 4 bases, and 7 bases lay between the germline ends. The CDR3 has 11 residues. The CDR3 DNA is TGTGCCAGTATGGCCATCTATGGCTACACCTTC. Its translation is CASMAIYGYTF. The whole variable domain, filled in from reference TRBV19 and TRBJ1-2, reads DGGITQSPKYLFRKEGQNVTLSCEQNLNHDAMYWYRQDPGQGLRLIYYSQIVNDFQKGDIAEGYSVSREKKESFPLTVTSAQKNPTAFYLCASMAIYGYTFGSGTRLTVV.

This clone was observed a few times. This chain connects TRBV10-1 to TRBJ2-1; a possible D gene is TRBD2 (5 bases). This CDR3 comprises 12 residues. CDR1 WNHNN and CDR2 SYGVQD come from the germline V gene (reference sequence). Deletions cut 5 bases from V and 7 bases from J, with 9 bases between. CDR3 in amino acids: CASSPTGNEQFF. CDR3 DNA sequence: TGCGCCAGCAGTCCGACGGGGAATGAGCAGTTCTTC.

V usage is TRBV5-4 and J usage is TRBJ2-3; TRBD2 aligns across 11 bases. Germline V gene sequence: CDR1 SGHNT, CDR2 YYREEE (reference sequence). The J segment lost 3 bases and the V segment lost 4 bases, leaving 1 base of the junction unmatched. The CDR3 loop spans 14 amino acids. This chain's CDR3 is CASSRTSGTDTQYF. For the CDR3, the DNA is TGTGCCAGCAGCCGGACTAGCGGGACAGATACGCAGTATTTT.

This clone was observed a few times. Written as DNA, the CDR3 is TGTGCCTGGAAGACGGGGAATCAGCCCCAGCATTTT. As protein: CAWKTGNQPQHF. The J gene is TRBJ1-5, the V gene TRBV30; D not resolved. Germline V gene sequence: CDR1 GTSNPN, CDR2 SVGIG (reference sequence). V was pared by 4 bases and J by 4 bases, with 8 bases between. The CDR3 is made up of 12 amino acids.

J is TRBJ1-1 and V is TRBV5-1; possible D gene TRBD1, 5 bases. The V end was cut by 4 bases, the J end by 1 base, with 14 bases between. The CDR3 totals 15 residues. Germline CDR1 is SGHRS and CDR2 is YFSETQ. The CDR3 coding sequence is TGCGCCAGCAGCCGAACCGGGACTCCGAACACTGAAGCTTTCTTT. Its translation: CASSRTGTPNTEAFF.

The V gene is TRBV5-5, the J gene TRBJ1-1; 7 nucleotides match TRBD1. The germline gives CDR1 SGHKS, CDR2 YYEKEE (reference sequence). The CDR3 has 14 amino acids. With V trimmed by 4 bases and J by 7 bases, 10 bases remained unmatched. The CDR3 sequence: CASSQIRGQLEAFF. The CDR3 nucleotides read TGTGCCAGCAGCCAAATAAGGGGGCAACTTGAAGCTTTCTTT.

This clone turned up a few times. The gene calls are TRBV29-1 and TRBJ2-1, with TRBD2 matching over 9 bases. Germline trimming cut 4 bases from V and 5 bases from J; bases unmatched to any gene: 15. The CDR3 loop spans 17 amino acids. The V gene's germline CDR1 is SQVTM and CDR2 ANQGSEA. This chain's CDR3 is CSVGLVAGVFPNNEQFF. The CDR3 DNA follows: TGCAGCGTTGGACTGGTAGCGGGAGTTTTCCCAAACAATGAGCAGTTCTTC.

This clone was seen only once. This chain links TRBV19 with TRBJ2-1; D not certain. Per the germline V gene, CDR1 is LNHDA and CDR2 is SQIVND (reference sequence). The CDR3 length is 13 residues. Trimming left V 3 bases short and J 5 bases short, with 8 bases between. The DNA of the CDR3 is TGTGCCAGTAGTATGAGCTTCAACAATGAGCAGTTCTTC. Amino acid sequence: CASSMSFNNEQFF.

This clone was counted a few times. This rearrangement joins TRBV14 to TRBJ2-3, with 11 bases identical to TRBD2. The V and J ends lost 3 bases and 6 bases, in that order; junction bases with no gene match: 14. Per the germline V gene, CDR1 is SGHDN and CDR2 is FVKESK. The CDR3 is 18 residues long. DNA of the CDR3: TGTGCCAGCAGCCACCCACTAGCGGGAGTAAGGAGGGGGGATACGCAGTATTTT. Residues: CASSHPLAGVRRGDTQYF.

The V call is TRBV28, the J call TRBJ1-5, with 7 bases fitting TRBD1. Per the germline V gene, CDR1 is MDHEN and CDR2 is SYDVKM. The CDR3 runs to 15 residues. V lost 3 bases to trimming and J lost 6 bases; unmatched junction nucleotides: 8. The CDR3: CASSFIQGVGQPQHF. CDR3 bases: TGTGCCAGCAGTTTCATCCAGGGGGTGGGTCAGCCCCAGCATTTT.

The chain links TRBV6-1 to TRBJ1-1, with D perhaps TRBD1 (5 bases). V was clipped by 7 bases and J by 7 bases, with 16 bases between them. Germline V lookup: CDR1 MNHNS, CDR2 SASEGT. This CDR3 has 13 residues. The CDR3 sequence is CASKGQAHGEAFF. The CDR3 region has the DNA TGTGCCAGCAAGGGGCAGGCCCACGGTGAAGCTTTCTTT.